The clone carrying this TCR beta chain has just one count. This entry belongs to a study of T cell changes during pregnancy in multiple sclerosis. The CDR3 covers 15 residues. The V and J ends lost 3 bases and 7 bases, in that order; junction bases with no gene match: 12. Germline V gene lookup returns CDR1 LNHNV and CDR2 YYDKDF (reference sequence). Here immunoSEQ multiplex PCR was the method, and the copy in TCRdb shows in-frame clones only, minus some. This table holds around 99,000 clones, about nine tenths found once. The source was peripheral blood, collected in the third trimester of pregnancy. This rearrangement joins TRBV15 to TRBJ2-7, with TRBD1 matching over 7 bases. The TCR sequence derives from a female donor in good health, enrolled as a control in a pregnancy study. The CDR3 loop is CATSSEDRVSEEQYF. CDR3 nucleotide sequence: TGTGCCACCAGCAGCGAAGACAGGGTTAGTGAGGAGCAGTACTTC.